These 27 T cell receptor beta chains were sequenced from one sample in a study of blood T cell repertoires in COVID-19. Repertoires were generated with immunoSEQ multiplex PCR, while TCRdb's copy carries only in-frame clones and drops some. The sample holds tens of thousands of clones, around 90% seen once. The sequenced sample consisted of peripheral blood. Every receptor here comes from a human donor in a cohort sampled during active COVID-19.

The V and J genes are TRBV27 and TRBJ2-7; the match to TRBD1 covers 7 bases. This CDR3 spans 14 amino acids. V dropped 5 bases and J dropped 2; count of bases not matched to a gene: 6. Germline V gene data show CDR1 as MNHEY and CDR2 as SMNVEV (reference sequence). This chain's CDR3 is CASSHGTETYEQYF. CDR3 DNA: TGTGCCAGCAGTCACGGGACAGAGACCTACGAGCAGTACTTC.

The rearrangement links TRBV4-1 to TRBJ1-2; 9 bases line up with TRBD1. Germline assignment: CDR1 MGHRA and CDR2 YSYEKL. This CDR3 has 16 amino acids. With 3 bases clipped from V and 4 bases from J, the junction kept 9 bases outside the gene matches. The CDR3 bases are TGCGCCAGCAGCCAGCCAAGACAGGGGGTGACCTATGGCTACACCTTC. Its translation: CASSQPRQGVTYGYTF.

The gene calls are TRBV15 and TRBJ1-3; TRBD1 agrees at 7 bases. Germline CDR1 LNHNV, CDR2 YYDKDF (reference sequence). J was trimmed by 5 bases and V by 5 bases; bases with no gene match: 12. This CDR3 comprises 16 residues. The CDR3 protein is CATSFPGTDVRNTIYF. As DNA, the CDR3 is TGTGCCACCAGCTTTCCCGGGACAGACGTAAGAAACACCATATATTTT.

V gene TRBV4-2 combines with J gene TRBJ2-2; the D gene is possibly TRBD1 (8 bases). Looked up from germline, CDR1 is LGHNA and CDR2 is YNFKEQ. The CDR3 totals 15 residues. Trimming removed 10 bases from V and 1 base from J, with 16 bases in between. CDR3 DNA sequence: TGTGCCACCAGGGGGCTAGCGGAGAACACCGGGGAGCTGTTTTTT. Its protein is CATRGLAENTGELFF.

The chain employs TRBV2 and TRBJ2-7; TRBD1 is a possible D gene (5 bases). This CDR3 has 13 amino acids. The germline CDR1 and CDR2 sequences are SNHLY and FYNNEI. Trimming pared 7 bases from V and 3 bases from J, leaving 13 bases between. The CDR3 reads CASKMQGGYEQYF. The CDR3 nucleotides read TGTGCCAGCAAGATGCAGGGCGGCTACGAGCAGTACTTC.

The genes are TRBV28 and TRBJ2-7; the D gene is possibly TRBD1 (6 bases). This CDR3 contains 15 residues. Trimming pared 4 bases from V and 3 bases from J, leaving 16 bases between. Per germline, CDR1 MDHEN and CDR2 SYDVKM. The CDR3 here is CASSSQGQLRYEQYF. CDR3 nucleotide sequence: TGTGCCAGCAGTTCCCAAGGACAGCTCCGCTACGAGCAGTACTTC. Complete variable domain (other parts from reference TRBV28 and TRBJ2-7): DVKVTQSSRYLVKRTGEKVFLECVQDMDHENMFWYRQDPGLGLRLIYFSYDVKMKEKGDIPEGYSVSREKKERFSLILESASTNQTSMYLCASSSQGQLRYEQYFGPGTRLTVT.

V usage is TRBV28 and J usage is TRBJ2-7; D is undetermined. V lost 0 bases and J 4 bases, leaving 7 bases between the germline ends. The germline V gene has CDR1 MDHEN and CDR2 SYDVKM. The CDR3 sequence is 13 residues long. The CDR3 nucleotides read TGTGCCAGCAGTTTATGGGAGTTGTACGAGCAGTACTTC. Translation gives CASSLWELYEQYF.

The chain has TRBV2 and TRBJ2-5, with D possibly TRBD2 on 5 matching bases. Trimming took 2 bases from V and 2 from J, leaving 15 bases between them. CDR1 SNHLY and CDR2 FYNNEI come from the germline V gene. The CDR3 is 16 amino acids. The CDR3 nucleotides are TGTGCCAGCAGTGAAAGGGAGCTAGTCTTACAAGAGACCCAGTACTTC. Encoded protein: CASSERELVLQETQYF.

This clone has a single count. The chain combines TRBV28 with TRBJ2-5, with TRBD2 matching 7 bases. Germline V gene data show CDR1 as MDHEN and CDR2 as SYDVKM. The CDR3 extends over 13 amino acids. Germline trimming cut 8 bases from V and 4 bases from J; bases unmatched to any gene: 7. The CDR3, as DNA: TGTGCCAGCCAGCGGGGCGGGGGAGAGACCCAGTACTTC. Protein sequence: CASQRGGGETQYF.

The V gene is TRBV24-1, the J gene TRBJ2-1, with D tentatively TRBD1 (6 bases). CDR1 and CDR2 (germline): KGHDR, SFDVKD. The CDR3 totals 14 residues. V lost 1 base to trimming and J lost 7 bases, with 10 bases between them. DNA for the CDR3: TGTGCCACCAGTGATTTCTCCAGGGGTAATGAGCAGTTCTTC. Translating it yields CATSDFSRGNEQFF.

The chain combines TRBV3-1 (or the pseudogene TRBV3-2) with TRBJ2-5, with 9 bases identical to TRBD2. Germline V CDR1 and CDR2: LGHDT, YNNKEL (reference sequence). Trimming at V came to 3 bases and at J to 6 bases, leaving 11 bases not matched to a gene. CDR3 length: 16 amino acids. The CDR3 DNA is TGTGCCAGCAGCCATGGCGGGGGGGAGCGAACCAAGACCCAGTACTTC. It specifies CASSHGGGERTKTQYF.

The chain has TRBV7-9 and TRBJ2-7, with TRBD1 matching 8 bases. CDR1 is SEHNR, CDR2 FQNEAQ, per germline (reference sequence). After removal of 5 bases from V and 0 bases from J, the junction contained 9 bases not matched to a gene. The CDR3 runs 16 residues. In DNA, the CDR3 is TGTGCCAGCAGCGCAAGGGACAGGCCTTTCTCCTACGAGCAGTACTTC. Its protein product is CASSARDRPFSYEQYF. The whole variable domain, filled in from reference TRBV7-9 and TRBJ2-7, reads DTGVSQNPRHKITKRGQNVTFRCDPISEHNRLYWYRQTLGQGPEFLTYFQNEAQLEKSRLLSDRFSAERPKGSFSTLEIQRTEQGDSAMYLCASSARDRPFSYEQYFGPGTRLTVT.

This clone was counted once. This sequence joins TRBV2 and TRBJ2-7; D uncertain. Germline CDR1 and CDR2: SNHLY and FYNNEI. The CDR3 extends over 11 amino acids. V was clipped by 6 bases and J by 7 bases, with 10 bases between them. The CDR3 spells CASSPALEQYF. The DNA for the CDR3 is TGTGCCAGCAGCCCCGCACTGGAGCAGTACTTC.

The rearrangement joins TRBV12-5 to TRBJ2-7; TRBD1 agrees at 8 bases. Per germline, CDR1 LGHNT and CDR2 FRNRAP. Trimming at V came to 3 bases and at J to 3 bases, leaving 4 bases not matched to a gene. CDR3 length equals 14 residues. DNA for the CDR3: TGTGCTAGTGGTTTAAACAGGGGGAACTACGAGCAGTACTTC. Translated, it gives CASGLNRGNYEQYF.

Details on this clone: Sequence at one end of the junction differs from germline and may be a read error. The V gene is TRBV11-2, the J gene TRBJ2-1, with D maybe TRBD2 (5 bases). CDR1 is SGHAT and CDR2 is FQNNGV in the germline V gene. The CDR3 length is 17 residues. CDR3 protein: CASSLEVSAGPYNEQFF. CDR3 sequence (DNA): TGTGCCAGCAGCCTAGAGGTGTCTGCGGGCCCTTACAATGAGCAGTTCTTC.

The V call is TRBV6-5, the J call TRBJ1-5; TRBD1 might be the D (5 bases). The CDR3 extends over 15 amino acids. Trimming took 3 bases from V and 2 from J, leaving 11 bases between them. Germline CDR1 and CDR2: MNHEY and SVGAGI. In DNA, the CDR3 is TGTGCCAGCAGTTATACCAGGGTCGGCAATCAGCCCCAGCATTTT. This translates into CASSYTRVGNQPQHF.

The V call is TRBV6-5, the J call TRBJ2-5, with 7 bases that match TRBD1. The trim removed 6 bases at V and 5 bases at J, leaving 6 bases unmatched. CDR3 length equals 13 residues. Germline V gene lookup returns CDR1 MNHEY and CDR2 SVGAGI. DNA for the CDR3: TGTGCCAGCAGCTCGGACAGGAGGGAGACCCAGTACTTC. Translating it yields CASSSDRRETQYF.

The V and J genes are TRBV20-1 and TRBJ2-7, with a tentative D call TRBD1 (6 bases). This CDR3 is 15 amino acids long. V shed 3 bases and J shed 2 bases, with 17 bases lying between them. Germline CDR1 DFQATT, CDR2 SNEGSKA (reference sequence). CDR3: CSASGKGGEAYEQYF. The CDR3 DNA sequence: TGCAGTGCTAGTGGGAAAGGGGGAGAGGCCTACGAGCAGTACTTC.

The rearrangement links TRBV6-2 or TRBV6-3 to TRBJ1-2; maybe TRBD1 (5 bases). The V end was cut by 2 bases, the J end by 4 bases, with 14 bases between. The CDR3 sequence is 15 residues long. In germline, CDR1 is MNHEY, CDR2 SVGEGT. CDR3: CASSYRGSPLYGYTF. The DNA for the CDR3 is TGTGCCAGCAGTTACAGGGGATCGCCCCTCTATGGCTACACCTTC.

This chain joins TRBV11-2 and TRBJ2-1; unclear D gene. V was trimmed by 5 bases and J by 0 bases, leaving 14 bases between them. The CDR3 contains 16 residues. The germline V gene encodes CDR1 SGHAT and CDR2 FQNNGV. Here the CDR3 reads CASSPDTVLSYNEQFF. In DNA form, the CDR3 reads TGTGCCAGCAGCCCAGACACAGTCCTCTCCTACAATGAGCAGTTCTTC. The whole variable domain, filled in from reference TRBV11-2 and TRBJ2-1, reads EAGVAQSPRYKIIEKRQSVAFWCNPISGHATLYWYQQILGQGPKLLIQFQNNGVVDDSQLPKDRFSAERLKGVDSTLKIQPAKLEDSAVYLCASSPDTVLSYNEQFFGPGTRLTVL.

This clone was seen once. The V and J genes are TRBV7-2 and TRBJ2-3; TRBD1 matches 8 bases. Germline-derived CDR1 and CDR2 are SGHTA and FQGNSA. The CDR3 contains 13 residues. The junction had 3 bases not matched to a gene; V was cut back by 4 bases and J by 6 bases. CDR3 sequence reads: CASSSRDRDTQYF. The DNA for the CDR3 is TGTGCCAGCAGCTCCCGGGACAGGGATACGCAGTATTTT.

The chain employs TRBV18 and TRBJ1-2, with 10 bases that match TRBD1. The CDR3 loop spans 13 amino acids. The junction had 5 bases not matched to a gene; V was cut back by 5 bases and J by 8 bases. Germline V gene sequence: CDR1 KGHSH, CDR2 LQKENI. The CDR3 region is CASSADRGIGYTF. The CDR3 region has the DNA TGTGCCAGCTCAGCGGACAGGGGGATCGGCTACACCTTC.

The CDR3 DNA is TGTGCCAGCTCACAGGGGGCTGGTACTGAAGCTTTCTTT. This codes for CASSQGAGTEAFF. This rearrangement joins TRBV18 to TRBJ1-1, with 7 nucleotides matching TRBD1. The junction had 4 bases not matched to a gene; V was cut back by 4 bases and J by 5 bases. This CDR3 is built from 13 residues. Germline V gene lookup returns CDR1 KGHSH and CDR2 LQKENI. Combining the CDR3 with reference TRBV18 and TRBJ1-1 gives the whole variable domain NAGVMQNPRHLVRRRGQEARLRCSPMKGHSHVYWYRQLPEEGLKFMVYLQKENIIDESGMPKERFSAEFPKEGPSILRIQQVVRGDSAAYFCASSQGAGTEAFFGQGTRLTVV.

The V and J genes are TRBV28 and TRBJ1-1; D is perhaps TRBD1 (6 bases). V shed 8 bases and J shed 9 bases, with 13 bases lying between them. The CDR3 sequence is 11 residues long. Germline CDR1 is MDHEN and CDR2 is SYDVKM. The CDR3 nucleotides are TGTGCCAGCCGCTTACAGGGTAAAGCTTTCTTT. This gives the protein CASRLQGKAFF.

In its sample, this clone was seen once. Other DNA variants within this sample encode the same CDR3. V and J are TRBV7-9 and TRBJ2-3, with D tentatively TRBD2 (5 bases). CDR1 is SEHNR, CDR2 FQNEAQ, per germline (reference sequence). Trimming stripped 5 bases from V and 5 bases from J, with 11 bases between. The CDR3 is made up of 13 amino acids. The CDR3 sequence: CASSLAGLDTQYF. The CDR3 DNA follows: TGTGCCAGCAGCCTCGCGGGTCTAGATACGCAGTATTTT. Looking up the rest from reference TRBV7-9 and TRBJ2-3 gives the full variable domain: DTGVSQNPRHKITKRGQNVTFRCDPISEHNRLYWYRQTLGQGPEFLTYFQNEAQLEKSRLLSDRFSAERPKGSFSTLEIQRTEQGDSAMYLCASSLAGLDTQYFGPGTRLTVL.

The chain couples TRBV9 to TRBJ1-3; 8 nucleotides agree with TRBD1. The trim removed 4 bases at V and 0 bases at J, leaving 9 bases unmatched. There are 17 residues in the CDR3. Germline CDR1 is SGDLS and CDR2 is YYNGEE. The CDR3 loop is CASSPGGQDISGNTIYF. For the CDR3, the DNA is TGTGCCAGCAGCCCCGGGGGACAGGACATCTCTGGAAACACCATATATTTT.

V and J are TRBV6-6 and TRBJ2-1; D perhaps matches TRBD2 (7 bases). This CDR3 comprises 14 residues. In germline, CDR1 is MNHNY, CDR2 SVGAGI (reference sequence). V was clipped by 5 bases and J by 9 bases, with 17 bases between them. The CDR3 loop is CASSGGGRSGEQFF. DNA of the CDR3: TGTGCCAGCAGTGGGGGGGGCCGGTCTGGTGAGCAGTTCTTC.